This TCR beta chain stems from a study of blood T cell repertoires in COVID-19 (dated by TCRdb to 2020 to 2021). As for the study more broadly: Samples from collaborators originated in the United States, Italy and Spain and spanned both the acute and convalescent phases of COVID-19. Where available, HLA class I and class II types were obtained from metadata supplied by the sample provider rather than from assay-based typing. Samples came from the ongoing ImmuneRACE study (first 160 participants) plus 1,254 subjects from 6 global collaborators. Nearly every sample came with metadata listing a de-identified subject ID, COVID-19 status, age in years and sex. The repertoires were made available in a free public database intended to serve as a resource for research on the immune response to SARS-CoV-2. The material from the prospective study consisted of cDNA or gDNA derived from T cells, B-cell-depleted T cells, or PBMCs. Deeply sampled blood TCRbeta repertoires from subjects exposed to, actively infected with, or recovered from COVID-19 were included in the dataset. The investigation overall reported the following: How much clinical and demographic metadata was included differed by source and by participant, and the metadata was provided uncurated.

Collaborating institutions collected whole blood in K2EDTA tubes following their own protocols. For TCRbeta analysis, collaborator samples were shipped as frozen whole blood, as isolated PBMCs, or as DNA extracted from either sample type. From a lookup of the germline V gene, CDR1 and CDR2 are SNHLY and FYNNEI. Relative to germline, V is 8 bases shorter and J is 5 bases shorter, with 16 bases between their ends. From cysteine to phenylalanine, the CDR3 is 14 amino acids long. Only the CDR3 part of the read is kept: 42 bases, read in frame from the first base. The immunoSEQ Assay, a bias-controlled multiplex PCR, was used to amplify TCRbeta CDR3 regions from genomic DNA. For the original study's pipeline: The number of nucleated cells in each sample was estimated from the amplification of reference gene primers within the assay. To quantify the absolute abundance of each unique TCRbeta CDR3 rearrangement, sequence reads were collapsed and filtered. For each sample, productive Simpson clonality was calculated as the square root of Simpson's diversity index across productive rearrangements. TCRdb provides this immuneACCESS table in a form limited to in-frame rearrangements. Some clones are lacking; in checked studies, under half of them reflect an unresolved V gene, and why the rest are absent is not known. V and J calls and clone size are given by that table; D and trimming were obtained from the DNA. This sample holds 95,000 to 110,000 clones; 90% to 95% were observed only once. The ten biggest clones cover approximately 5.5% of the sample.

Comment on this clone: Its binding antigen is unknown. Base qualities are missing; no much larger clone stands one base away.

The TCR originated in a human donor in a cohort sampled during active COVID-19. The chain was built from TRBV2 and TRBJ2-1, and possibly TRBD1, on 5 matching bases. Sample: peripheral blood. The CDR3 reads as follows: CASFRVTTNNEQFF. The DNA sequence is as follows: TGTGCCAGCTTCAGGGTAACAACAAACAATGAGCAGTTCTTC.